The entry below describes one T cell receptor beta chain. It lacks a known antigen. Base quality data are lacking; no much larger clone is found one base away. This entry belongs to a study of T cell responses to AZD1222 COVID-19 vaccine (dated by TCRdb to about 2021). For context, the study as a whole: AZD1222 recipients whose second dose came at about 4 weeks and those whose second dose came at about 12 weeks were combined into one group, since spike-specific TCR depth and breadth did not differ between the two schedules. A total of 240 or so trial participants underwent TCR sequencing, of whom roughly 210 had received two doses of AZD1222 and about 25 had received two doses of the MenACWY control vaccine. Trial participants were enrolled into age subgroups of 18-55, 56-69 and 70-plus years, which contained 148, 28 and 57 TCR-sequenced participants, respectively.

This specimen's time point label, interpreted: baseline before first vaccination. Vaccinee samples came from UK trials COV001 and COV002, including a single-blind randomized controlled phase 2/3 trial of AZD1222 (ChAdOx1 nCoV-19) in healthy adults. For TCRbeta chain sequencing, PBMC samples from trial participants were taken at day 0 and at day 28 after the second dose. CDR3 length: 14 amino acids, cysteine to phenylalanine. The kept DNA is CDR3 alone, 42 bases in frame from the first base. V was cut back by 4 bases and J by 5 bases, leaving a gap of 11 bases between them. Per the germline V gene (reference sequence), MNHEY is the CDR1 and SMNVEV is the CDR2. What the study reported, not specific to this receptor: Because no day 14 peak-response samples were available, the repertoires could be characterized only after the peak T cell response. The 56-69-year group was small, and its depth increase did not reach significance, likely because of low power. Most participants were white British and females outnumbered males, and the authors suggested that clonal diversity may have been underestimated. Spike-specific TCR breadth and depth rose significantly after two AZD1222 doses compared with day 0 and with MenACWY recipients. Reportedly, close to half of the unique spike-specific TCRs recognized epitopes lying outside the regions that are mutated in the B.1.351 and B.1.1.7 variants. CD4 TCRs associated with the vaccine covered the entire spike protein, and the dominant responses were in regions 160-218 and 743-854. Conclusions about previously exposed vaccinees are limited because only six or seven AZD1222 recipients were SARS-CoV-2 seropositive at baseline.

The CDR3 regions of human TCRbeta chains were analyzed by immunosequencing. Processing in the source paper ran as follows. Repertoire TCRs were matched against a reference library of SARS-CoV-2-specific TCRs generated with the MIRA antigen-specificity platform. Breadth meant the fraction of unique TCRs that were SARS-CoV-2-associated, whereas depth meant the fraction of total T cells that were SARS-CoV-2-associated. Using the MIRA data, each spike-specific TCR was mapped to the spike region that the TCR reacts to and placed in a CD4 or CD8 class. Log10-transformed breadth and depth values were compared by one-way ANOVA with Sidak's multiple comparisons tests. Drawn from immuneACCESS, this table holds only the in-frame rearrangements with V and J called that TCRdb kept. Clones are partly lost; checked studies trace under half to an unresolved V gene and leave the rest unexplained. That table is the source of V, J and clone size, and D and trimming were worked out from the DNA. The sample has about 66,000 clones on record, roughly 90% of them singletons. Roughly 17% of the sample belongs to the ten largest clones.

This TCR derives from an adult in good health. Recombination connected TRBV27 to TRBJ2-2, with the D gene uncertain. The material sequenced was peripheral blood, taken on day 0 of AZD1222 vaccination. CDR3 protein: CASSYTALTGELFF. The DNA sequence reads TGTGCCAGCAGTTATACAGCTTTGACCGGGGAGCTGTTTTTT.